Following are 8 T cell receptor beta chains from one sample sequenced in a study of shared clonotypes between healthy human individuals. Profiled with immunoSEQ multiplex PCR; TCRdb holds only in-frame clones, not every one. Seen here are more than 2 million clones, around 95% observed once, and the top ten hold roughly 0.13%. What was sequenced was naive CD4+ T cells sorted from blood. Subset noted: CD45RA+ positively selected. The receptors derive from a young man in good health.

CDR3 loop: CASSVASGHYNEQFF. CDR3 DNA: TGTGCCAGCAGCGTGGCTAGCGGTCACTACAATGAGCAGTTCTTC. The chain couples TRBV9 to TRBJ2-1, with 7 nucleotides matching TRBD2. The CDR3 extends over 15 amino acids. The V and J ends lost 2 bases and 3 bases, in that order; junction bases with no gene match: 5. Germline V gene lookup returns CDR1 SGDLS and CDR2 YYNGEE.

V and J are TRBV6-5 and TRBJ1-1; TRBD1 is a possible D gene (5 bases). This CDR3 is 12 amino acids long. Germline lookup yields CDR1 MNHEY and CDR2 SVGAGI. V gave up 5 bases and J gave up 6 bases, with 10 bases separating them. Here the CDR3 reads CASSTGVSEAFF. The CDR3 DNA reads TGTGCCAGCAGTACGGGGGTATCTGAAGCTTTCTTT.

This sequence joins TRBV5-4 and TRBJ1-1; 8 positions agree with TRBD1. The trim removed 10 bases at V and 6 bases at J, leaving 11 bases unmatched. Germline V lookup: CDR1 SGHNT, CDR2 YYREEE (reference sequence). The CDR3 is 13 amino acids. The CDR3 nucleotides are TGTGCCGGAGAACGGCCAGGGGGCGCTGAAGCTTTCTTT. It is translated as CAGERPGGAEAFF. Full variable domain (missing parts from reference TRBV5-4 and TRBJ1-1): ETGVTQSPTHLIKTRGQQVTLRCSSQSGHNTVSWYQQALGQGPQFIFQYYREEENGRGNFPPRFSGLQFPNYSSELNVNALELDDSALYLCAGERPGGAEAFFGQGTRLTVV.

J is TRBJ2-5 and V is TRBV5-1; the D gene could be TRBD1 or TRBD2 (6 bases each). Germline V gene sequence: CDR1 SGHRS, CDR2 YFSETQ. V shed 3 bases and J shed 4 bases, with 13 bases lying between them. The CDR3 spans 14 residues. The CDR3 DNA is TGCGCCAGCAGCTGGGTGGGGGGCCGAGAGACCCAGTACTTC. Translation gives CASSWVGGRETQYF.

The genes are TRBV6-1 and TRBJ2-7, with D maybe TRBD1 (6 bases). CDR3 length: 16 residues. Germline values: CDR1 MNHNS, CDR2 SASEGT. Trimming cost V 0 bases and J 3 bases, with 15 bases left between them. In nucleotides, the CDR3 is TGTGCCAGCAGTGAAGCGCAGGGGCTAGCCAGCTACGAGCAGTACTTC. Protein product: CASSEAQGLASYEQYF.

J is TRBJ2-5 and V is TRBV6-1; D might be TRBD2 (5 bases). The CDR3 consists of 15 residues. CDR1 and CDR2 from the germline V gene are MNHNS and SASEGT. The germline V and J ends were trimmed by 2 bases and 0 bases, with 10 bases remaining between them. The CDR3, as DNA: TGTGCCAGCAGTGAAATCCCGGGATACCAAGAGACCCAGTACTTC. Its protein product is CASSEIPGYQETQYF.

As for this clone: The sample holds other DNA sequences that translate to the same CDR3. The CDR3 region is CASSVGTDTQYF. CDR3 DNA sequence: TGTGCCAGCAGCGTAGGCACAGATACGCAGTATTTT. This chain uses TRBV9 with TRBJ2-3; D remains unclear. This CDR3 is 12 amino acids long. Germline CDR1 reads SGDLS; CDR2 reads YYNGEE. Trimming stripped 0 bases from V and 1 base from J, with 0 bases between.

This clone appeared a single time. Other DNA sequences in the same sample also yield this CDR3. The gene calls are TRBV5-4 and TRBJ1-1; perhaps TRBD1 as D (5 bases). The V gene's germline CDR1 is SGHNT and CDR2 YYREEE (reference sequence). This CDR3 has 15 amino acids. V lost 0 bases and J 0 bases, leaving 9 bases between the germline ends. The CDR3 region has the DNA TGTGCCAGCAGCTTGGGTCAGGGAATGAACACTGAAGCTTTCTTT. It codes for CASSLGQGMNTEAFF. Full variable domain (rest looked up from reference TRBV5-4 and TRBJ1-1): ETGVTQSPTHLIKTRGQQVTLRCSSQSGHNTVSWYQQALGQGPQFIFQYYREEENGRGNFPPRFSGLQFPNYSSELNVNALELDDSALYLCASSLGQGMNTEAFFGQGTRLTVV.